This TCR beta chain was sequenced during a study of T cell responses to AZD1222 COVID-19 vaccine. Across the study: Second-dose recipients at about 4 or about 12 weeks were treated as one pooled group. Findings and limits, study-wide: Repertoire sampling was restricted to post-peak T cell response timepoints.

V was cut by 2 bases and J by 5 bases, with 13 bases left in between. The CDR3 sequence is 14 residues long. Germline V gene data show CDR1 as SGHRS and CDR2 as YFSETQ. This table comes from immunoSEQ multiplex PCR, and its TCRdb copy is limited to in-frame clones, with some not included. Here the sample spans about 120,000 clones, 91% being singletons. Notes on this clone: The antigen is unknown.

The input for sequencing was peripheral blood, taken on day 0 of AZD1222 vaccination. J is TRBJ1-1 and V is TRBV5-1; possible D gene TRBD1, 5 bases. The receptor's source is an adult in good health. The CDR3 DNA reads TGCGCCAGCAGCTTTCCCAGGGCGGGGACTGAAGCTTTCTTT. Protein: CASSFPRAGTEAFF. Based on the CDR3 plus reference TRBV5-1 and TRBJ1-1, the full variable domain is KAGVTQTPRYLIKTRGQQVTLSCSPISGHRSVSWYQQTPGQGLQFLFEYFSETQRNKGNFPGRFSGRQFSNSRSEMNVSTLELGDSALYLCASSFPRAGTEAFFGQGTRLTVV.